This TCR beta chain was retrieved from a study of T cell responses to AZD1222 COVID-19 vaccine. Libraries were prepared by immunoSEQ multiplex PCR; TCRdb keeps only in-frame clonotypes and omits some of them. The table shows about 150,000 clones, with over 85% occurring only once. The V end lost 1 base, the J end lost 4 bases, and 16 bases lay between the germline ends. Germline lookup yields CDR1 SGHAT and CDR2 FQNNGV. This CDR3 is 16 amino acids long. Overall study results and limits: Vaccine-related CD4 TCRs covered spike, predominating at 160-218 and 743-854.

Note on this clone: What it binds is not known.

The sequencing here drew on peripheral blood, taken on day 0 of AZD1222 vaccination. This chain connects TRBV11-2 to TRBJ1-2; possibly TRBD1 for D (5 bases). The receptor was isolated from an adult in good health. The CDR3 spells CASSLGPAGPTYGYTF. The DNA for the CDR3 is TGTGCCAGCAGCTTAGGCCCGGCGGGGCCTACCTATGGCTACACCTTC.